The source of this T cell receptor beta chain is a study of shared clonotypes between healthy human individuals. Germline CDR1 is SNHLY and CDR2 is FYNNEI. The CDR3 extends over 15 amino acids. Losses at the gene ends were 1 base for V and 5 bases for J; bases not matched to a gene: 7. Study-wide findings and caveats: When naive CD4 clonotypes were compared across several donors, 4% to 6.5% were shared.

Terminally differentiated effector memory CD45RA+ cells were left out of the naive CD8 fraction, which was CD45RO-negative and positively selected for CCR7. Donors, healthy HIV-negative adults, lacked recent acute infections or vaccinations. This clone was observed a single time. Antigen: not known. Profiled with immunoSEQ multiplex PCR; TCRdb holds only in-frame clones, not every one. The sample yields approximately 600,000 clones, roughly 95% seen once. The TCR comes from a woman aged 25-40 years in good health. The V gene is TRBV2, the J gene TRBJ2-7; TRBD2 agrees at 8 bases. The sample was naive CD8+ T cells sorted from blood. The CDR3 sequence is CASSEVAGRRNEQYF. The CDR3, as DNA: TGTGCCAGCAGTGAAGTAGCGGGGAGGAGGAACGAGCAGTACTTC. Together with reference TRBV2 and TRBJ2-7, the CDR3 gives the full variable domain: EPEVTQTPSHQVTQMGQEVILRCVPISNHLYFYWYRQILGQKVEFLVSFYNNEISEKSEIFDDQFSVERPDGSNFTLKIRSTKLEDSAMYFCASSEVAGRRNEQYFGPGTRLTVT.